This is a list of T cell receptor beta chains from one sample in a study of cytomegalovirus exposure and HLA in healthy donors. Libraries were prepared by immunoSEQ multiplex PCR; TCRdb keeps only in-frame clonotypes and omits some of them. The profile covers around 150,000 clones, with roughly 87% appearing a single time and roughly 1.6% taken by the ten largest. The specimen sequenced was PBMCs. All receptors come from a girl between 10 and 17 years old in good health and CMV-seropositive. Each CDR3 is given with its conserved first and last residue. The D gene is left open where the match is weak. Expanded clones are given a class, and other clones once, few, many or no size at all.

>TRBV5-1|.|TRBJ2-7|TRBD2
CASRAGGPGEQYF
TGCGCCAGCAGAGCGGGAGGGCCGGGCGAGCAGTACTTC
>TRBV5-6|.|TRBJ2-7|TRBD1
CASSSPVVRDRFSYEQYF
TGTGCCAGCAGTTCCCCCGTCGTCCGGGACAGGTTCTCCTACGAGCAGTACTTC
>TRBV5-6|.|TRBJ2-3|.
CASSLGLSTDTQYF
TGTGCCAGCAGCTTGGGACTCAGCACAGATACGCAGTATTTT
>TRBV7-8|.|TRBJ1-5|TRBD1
CASSLGRGPQPQHF
TGTGCCAGCAGCTTAGGCAGGGGGCCTCAGCCCCAGCATTTT
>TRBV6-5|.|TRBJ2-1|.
CASRRIGQYNEQFF
TGTGCCAGCAGAAGAATTGGGCAGTACAATGAGCAGTTCTTC
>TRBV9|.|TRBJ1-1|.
CASSVGGRTPGGTEAFF
TGTGCCAGCAGCGTAGGGGGGCGGACGCCTGGGGGTACTGAAGCTTTCTTT
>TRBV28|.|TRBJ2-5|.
CASAGPNSEQYF
TGTGCCAGCGCGGGTCCCAATTCGGAGCAGTACTTC
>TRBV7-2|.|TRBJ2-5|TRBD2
CASSLSGVQETQYF
TGTGCCAGCAGCTTAAGCGGGGTCCAAGAGACCCAGTACTTC
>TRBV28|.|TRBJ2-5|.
CASRSTPQETQYF
TGTGCCAGCAGATCGACACCCCAAGAGACCCAGTACTTC
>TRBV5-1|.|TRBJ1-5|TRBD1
CASSYGTVIGQPQHF
TGCGCCAGCAGCTATGGGACAGTCATCGGTCAGCCCCAGCATTTT
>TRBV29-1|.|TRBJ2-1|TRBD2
CSVELSGGMYNEQFF
TGCAGCGTTGAATTGAGCGGGGGGATGTACAATGAGCAGTTCTTC
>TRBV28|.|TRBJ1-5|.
CASSLTGKQPQHF
TGTGCCAGCAGTCTCACAGGGAAACAGCCCCAGCATTTT
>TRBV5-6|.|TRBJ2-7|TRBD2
CASSPGLAAYEQYF
TGTGCCAGCAGTCCGGGACTAGCGGCCTACGAGCAGTACTTC
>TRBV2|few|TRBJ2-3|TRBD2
CASSEFRGLAGVGDTQYF
TGTGCCAGCAGTGAATTTAGGGGACTAGCGGGAGTAGGAGATACGCAGTATTTT
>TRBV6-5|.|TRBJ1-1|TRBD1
CASSRVTGEAFF
TGTGCCAGCAGTCGCGTGACAGGGGAAGCTTTCTTT
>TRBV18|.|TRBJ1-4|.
CASSPKRGQSQEATNEKLFF
TGTGCCAGCTCACCTAAGAGAGGACAGTCTCAGGAGGCAACTAATGAAAAACTGTTTTTT
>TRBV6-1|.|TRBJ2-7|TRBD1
CASSVGQAIYEQYF
TGTGCCAGCAGTGTAGGACAGGCGATCTACGAGCAGTACTTC
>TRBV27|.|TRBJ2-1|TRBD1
CASSPDRDRGHEQFF
TGTGCCAGCAGTCCAGACCGGGACAGGGGACATGAGCAGTTCTTC
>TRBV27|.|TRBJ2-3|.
CASRYLTLDQMGDSSTDTQYF
TGTGCCAGCCGTTACTTAACCCTTGACCAGATGGGGGACTCTAGCACAGATACGCAGTATTTT
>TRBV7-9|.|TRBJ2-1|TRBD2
CASSKSGRNYNEQFF
TGTGCCAGCAGCAAAAGCGGGAGAAACTACAATGAGCAGTTCTTC
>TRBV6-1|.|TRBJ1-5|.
CASSEGHLSQPQHF
TGTGCCAGCAGTGAGGGCCATCTCTCTCAGCCCCAGCATTTT
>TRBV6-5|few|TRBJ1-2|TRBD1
CASGRQGGPGYTF
TGTGCCAGCGGACGACAGGGGGGCCCTGGCTACACCTTC
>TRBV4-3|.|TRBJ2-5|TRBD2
CASSQEGERGVETQYF
TGCGCCAGCAGCCAAGAAGGGGAGCGGGGGGTGGAGACCCAGTACTTC
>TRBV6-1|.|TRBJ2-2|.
CASSEVTGRGWNTGELFF
TGTGCCAGCAGTGAAGTCACAGGGCGCGGATGGAACACCGGGGAGCTGTTTTTT
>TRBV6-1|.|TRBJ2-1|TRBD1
CASQGAPTYNEQFF
TGTGCCAGCCAGGGGGCGCCCACCTACAATGAGCAGTTCTTC
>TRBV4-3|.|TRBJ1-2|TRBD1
CASSQDSLLTGAHGYTF
TGCGCCAGCAGCCAAGATAGTCTCCTAACAGGGGCCCATGGCTACACCTTC
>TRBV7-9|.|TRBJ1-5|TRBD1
CASSLGDSSNQPQHF
TGTGCCAGCAGCTTAGGGGACAGTAGCAATCAGCCCCAGCATTTT
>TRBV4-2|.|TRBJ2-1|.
CASSQDGRDHEQFF
TGTGCCAGCAGCCAAGATGGGCGGGACCATGAGCAGTTCTTC
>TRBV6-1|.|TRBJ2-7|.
CASKEGRDLSEQYF
TGTGCCAGCAAAGAGGGGCGGGATCTCTCCGAGCAGTACTTC
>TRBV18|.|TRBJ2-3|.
CASSEHEGGDTQYF
TGTGCCAGCTCAGAACACGAAGGGGGAGATACGCAGTATTTT
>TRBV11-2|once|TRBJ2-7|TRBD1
CASSSQSRDRTYEQYF
TGTGCCAGCAGCTCCCAAAGCCGGGACAGGACCTACGAGCAGTACTTC
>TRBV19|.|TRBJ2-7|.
CASSIAQAHEQYF
TGTGCCAGTAGTATCGCGCAGGCTCACGAGCAGTACTTC
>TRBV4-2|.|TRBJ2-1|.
CASSQVDYPSYNEQFF
TGTGCCAGCAGCCAAGTCGACTATCCCAGCTACAATGAGCAGTTCTTC
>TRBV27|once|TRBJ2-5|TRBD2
CASSLGPGGRRETQYF
TGTGCCAGCAGTTTGGGGCCGGGAGGTCGACGAGAGACCCAGTACTTC
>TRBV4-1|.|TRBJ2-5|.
CASRGADRGQETQYF
TGCGCCAGCAGAGGAGCGGACCGGGGCCAAGAGACCCAGTACTTC
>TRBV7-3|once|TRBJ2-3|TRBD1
CASSPGGGTDTQYF
TGTGCCAGCAGCCCAGGGGGTGGAACAGATACGCAGTATTTT
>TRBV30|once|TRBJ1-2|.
CAWQLQGIEKGYTF
TGTGCCTGGCAGCTCCAGGGAATTGAGAAGGGCTACACCTTC
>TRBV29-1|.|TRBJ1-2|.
CSVEVIMGEDGYTF
TGCAGCGTTGAAGTGATCATGGGGGAGGATGGCTACACCTTC
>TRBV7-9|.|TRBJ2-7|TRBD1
CASSKRQGAYEQYF
TGTGCCAGCAGCAAGCGACAGGGGGCGTACGAGCAGTACTTC